The 27 T cell receptor beta chains given below trace back to one sample, sequenced in a study of T-cell reconstitution after alpha-beta-depleted transplantation in children. Preparation of the TCRbeta library used unique molecular identifiers. TCRdb fed the PCR reads into MiXCR, producing one record per CDR3 protein. The data contain roughly 120,000 distinct CDR3 sequences, approximately 10% of them seen just once; the ten biggest clones take up 30% to 35%. Specimen: PBMCs, collected before TCRalphabeta/CD19-depleted stem cell transplant. These receptors came from a boy between 2 and 10 years old with acute lymphoblastic leukemia, due to receive a stem cell transplant.

This chain links TRBV20-1 with TRBJ1-6, with D possibly being TRBD1 (6 bases). The germline gives CDR1 DFQATT, CDR2 SNEGSKA (reference sequence). The CDR3 runs to 14 residues. The V end was cut by 4 bases, the J end by 7 bases, with 14 bases between. CDR3 region: CSAILGHTNSPLHF. Written as DNA, the CDR3 is TGCAGTGCTATTCTGGGACACACAAATTCACCCCTCCACTTT.

This clonotype has just a few counts. The chain couples TRBV5-1 to TRBJ2-3; D may be TRBD1 (6 bases). CDR1 SGHRS and CDR2 YFSETQ come from the germline V gene. Deletions cut 0 bases from V and 6 bases from J, with 17 bases between. The CDR3 runs 16 residues. The CDR3 reads CASSLAGRGPPDTQYF. The CDR3, as DNA: TGCGCCAGCAGCTTGGCGGGCAGGGGTCCCCCCGATACGCAGTATTTT.

This clonotype was observed many times. The chain is built from TRBV20-1 and TRBJ2-1; D is unclear. CDR3 size: 15 residues. V was pared by 0 bases and J by 4 bases, with 13 bases between. Germline CDR1 is DFQATT and CDR2 is SNEGSKA (reference sequence). The CDR3 region has the DNA TGCAGTGCTAGAGATTACGGCTCAGAATACAATGAGCAGTTCTTC. Residues: CSARDYGSEYNEQFF.

This clonotype was seen repeatedly, ten times or more. CDR3 nucleotides: TGTGCCAGCAGCGTCGCGACTAGCGCAAGCACAGATACGCAGTATTTT. This encodes CASSVATSASTDTQYF. The chain couples TRBV5-4 to TRBJ2-3; 8 bases match TRBD2. CDR3 size: 16 residues. Germline loops: CDR1 SGHNT, CDR2 YYREEE (reference sequence). V was pared by 4 bases and J by 0 bases, with 7 bases of the junction left unmatched.

A word on this clonotype: An end of the junction differs from the germline gene, which may be a read error. The rearrangement joins TRBV7-9 to TRBJ2-1, with 10 positions matching TRBD2. Looked up from germline, CDR1 is SEHNR and CDR2 is FQNEAQ (reference sequence). The CDR3 contains 17 residues. CDR3 DNA: TGTGCCAGCAGCTCGACAACCCGGGCTAGCGGGAGTATAGGTGAGCAGTTC. This codes for CASSSTTRASGSIGEQF.

In DNA form, the CDR3 reads TGCGCCAGCAGCTTGGTCCCAACTGACAGGGAATCGAACGAAAAACTGTTTTTT. The encoded protein is CASSLVPTDRESNEKLFF. The chain has TRBV5-1 and TRBJ1-4; 7 bases are shared with TRBD1. V was pared by 0 bases and J by 8 bases, with 16 bases of the junction left unmatched. Germline V gene data show CDR1 as SGHRS and CDR2 as YFSETQ. The CDR3 has 18 residues.

This clonotype turned up a few times. This sequence joins TRBV10-3 and TRBJ2-5; 9 bases align to TRBD1. Per germline, CDR1 ENHRY and CDR2 SYGVKD. The CDR3 sequence is 15 residues long. V was pared by 10 bases and J by 1 base, with 10 bases of the junction left unmatched. CDR3 region: CATSLEDRGQETQYF. CDR3 DNA: TGTGCCACCTCCCTTGAGGACAGGGGCCAAGAGACCCAGTACTTC.

This clonotype was counted ten times or more. The rearrangement links TRBV5-5 to TRBJ2-3; 13 bases agree with TRBD2. V lost 4 bases, J lost 4 bases, and 3 bases stayed unmatched. Germline values: CDR1 SGHKS, CDR2 YYEKEE (reference sequence). The CDR3 covers 15 residues. CDR3 sequence (DNA): TGTGCCAGCAGCCGGACTAGCGGGAGTGCAGATACGCAGTATTTT. Its protein product is CASSRTSGSADTQYF.

The rearrangement uses TRBV6-6 and TRBJ1-1; a possible D gene is TRBD1 (5 bases). CDR1 MNHNY and CDR2 SVGAGI come from the germline V gene (reference sequence). CDR3 length: 13 residues. V lost 6 bases and J lost 8, with 16 bases in between. CDR3 region: CASRMRSGPEAFF. The CDR3 coding sequence is TGTGCCAGCAGAATGAGGTCAGGGCCGGAAGCTTTCTTT.

This clonotype was counted a few times. The chain combines TRBV5-5 with TRBJ1-2, with no clear D. Germline V gene lookup returns CDR1 SGHKS and CDR2 YYEKEE (reference sequence). Trimming removed 4 bases at V and 7 bases at J, with 8 bases between. This CDR3 is 11 amino acids long. The CDR3 sequence: CASSAWGGYTF. The DNA for the CDR3 is TGTGCCAGCAGCGCATGGGGTGGCTACACCTTC.

This clonotype was counted a few times. This chain joins TRBV7-2 and TRBJ2-3; 12 bases are shared with TRBD2. CDR1 and CDR2 (germline): SGHTA, FQGNSA. V dropped 5 bases and J dropped 3; count of bases not matched to a gene: 6. This CDR3 comprises 16 residues. CDR3 coding DNA: TGTGCCAGCAGCACCCGACTAGCGGGAGTAACAGATACGCAGTATTTT. Its translation is CASSTRLAGVTDTQYF.

The table lists this clonotype with a few counts. The chain recombines TRBV2 with TRBJ2-1; D possibly corresponds to TRBD1 (5 bases). Germline V gene lookup returns CDR1 SNHLY and CDR2 FYNNEI. V gave up 7 bases and J gave up 6 bases, with 16 bases separating them. The CDR3 extends over 14 amino acids. CDR3 loop: CASKSDSSSNEQFF. In DNA form, the CDR3 reads TGTGCCAGCAAATCTGACAGTAGTAGCAATGAGCAGTTCTTC.

This clonotype was seen more than once but under ten times. The V call is TRBV20-1, the J call TRBJ2-2; 10 nucleotides align to TRBD1. Germline V lookup: CDR1 DFQATT, CDR2 SNEGSKA (reference sequence). This CDR3 spans 14 amino acids. The junction had 6 bases not matched to a gene; V was cut back by 6 bases and J by 5 bases. In nucleotides, the CDR3 is TGCAGTGCCCTTCTGGGACAGGGGACCGGGGAGCTGTTTTTT. Amino acid sequence: CSALLGQGTGELFF.

The chain is built from TRBV29-1 and TRBJ2-4, with 11 positions matching TRBD1. In germline, CDR1 is SQVTM, CDR2 ANQGSEA. V dropped 4 bases and J dropped 6; count of bases not matched to a gene: 11. The CDR3 loop spans 16 amino acids. This chain's CDR3 is CSVGDRGILRGNIQYF. In nucleotides, the CDR3 is TGCAGCGTTGGGGACAGGGGGATTTTAAGGGGAAACATTCAGTACTTC.

This clonotype has only a few counts. This chain joins TRBV11-2 and TRBJ2-3, with D tentatively TRBD1 (5 bases). Between the trimmed V and J ends, which lost 5 bases and 0 bases, there was a span of 12 bases. Germline values: CDR1 SGHAT, CDR2 FQNNGV. The CDR3 consists of 15 residues. The CDR3 sequence: CASSSVGRSTDTQYF. For the CDR3, the DNA is TGTGCCAGCAGCAGCGTGGGGCGGAGCACAGATACGCAGTATTTT.

The chain uses TRBV15 and TRBJ2-1; 9 bases match TRBD2. The CDR3 has 15 residues. The V gene's germline CDR1 is LNHNV and CDR2 YYDKDF (reference sequence). The trim removed 3 bases at V and 0 bases at J, leaving 0 bases unmatched. In nucleotides, the CDR3 is TGTGCCACCAGCAGTAGCGGGAGCTCCTACAATGAGCAGTTCTTC. Residues: CATSSSGSSYNEQFF.

The chain joins TRBV7-2 to TRBJ1-4; 9 bases match TRBD1. Germline-derived CDR1 and CDR2 are SGHTA and FQGNSA. This CDR3 has 19 amino acids. V was pared by 5 bases and J by 3 bases, with 16 bases of the junction left unmatched. The CDR3: CASSNPGQGTEVPNEKLFF. The CDR3 region has the DNA TGTGCCAGCAGCAACCCGGGACAGGGAACAGAAGTACCTAATGAAAAACTGTTTTTT.

This chain joins TRBV28 and TRBJ1-1, with 8 bases fitting TRBD1. Unmatched junction bases numbered 5, after V lost 5 bases and J lost 0 bases. The CDR3 spans 15 residues. Germline CDR1 and CDR2: MDHEN and SYDVKM. This CDR3 is CASSRDRGMNTEAFF. In nucleotides, the CDR3 is TGTGCCAGCAGTCGAGACAGGGGAATGAACACTGAAGCTTTCTTT.

This clonotype was detected a few times. The chain couples TRBV24-1 to TRBJ2-4, with D tentatively TRBD2 (7 bases). Per germline, CDR1 KGHDR and CDR2 SFDVKD. V was trimmed by 0 bases and J by 9 bases, leaving 23 bases between them. The CDR3 is 18 amino acids. This CDR3 reads CATSDLRRREAGEFIQYF. For the CDR3, the DNA is TGTGCCACCAGTGATTTGCGCCGCCGGGAGGCAGGGGAATTCATTCAGTACTTC.

This clonotype was found a few times. CDR3 loop: CASSDSLAGSGNEQFF. CDR3 nucleotides: TGTGCCAGCTCAGACTCACTAGCGGGATCGGGGAATGAGCAGTTCTTC. The chain carries TRBV18 and TRBJ2-1; 10 positions agree with TRBD2. This CDR3 has 16 amino acids. V shed 5 bases and J 7 bases; nucleotides not matched to a gene: 11. Germline CDR1 reads KGHSH; CDR2 reads LQKENI.

The chain couples TRBV6-1 to TRBJ1-5; unclear D gene. With 5 bases removed from V and 9 bases from J, the gap between germline ends came to 17 bases. This CDR3 has 14 residues. Germline V lookup: CDR1 MNHNS, CDR2 SASEGT. The CDR3 reads CASSPRGFLRPQHF. CDR3 DNA sequence: TGTGCCAGCAGTCCCCGGGGTTTCCTCCGGCCCCAGCATTTT.

This clonotype has ten or more counts. This chain joins TRBV7-2 and TRBJ2-1, with D uncertain. Germline CDR1 SGHTA, CDR2 FQGNSA. The CDR3 totals 14 residues. V lost 1 base and J 7 bases, leaving 11 bases between the germline ends. CDR3 nucleotides: TGTGCCAGCAGCTTAGGTGGCTTTCCGAATGAGCAGTTCTTC. Encoded protein: CASSLGGFPNEQFF.

V is TRBV18 and J is TRBJ1-1; possibly TRBD1 for D (5 bases). Germline CDR1 and CDR2: KGHSH and LQKENI. V lost 2 bases, J lost 6 bases, and 13 bases lay in between. This CDR3 has 14 amino acids. CDR3 sequence (DNA): TGTGCCAGCTCACCATTCGAGGGGCTTGCTGAAGCTTTCTTT. Protein product: CASSPFEGLAEAFF.

V is TRBV4-2 and J is TRBJ2-7, with TRBD2 as a possible D gene (7 bases). The V gene lost 0 bases and the J gene lost 6 bases, with 18 bases spanning the gap. Germline V gene lookup returns CDR1 LGHNA and CDR2 YNFKEQ. The CDR3 covers 16 residues. In DNA, the CDR3 is TGTGCCAGCAGCCAAGATCCCCGGCTAGGGGGGGCCGAGCAGTACTTC. Protein product: CASSQDPRLGGAEQYF.

This clonotype is medium-sized. CDR3 loop: CASSLEGQGSYEQYF. CDR3 sequence (DNA): TGTGCCAGCAGCTTAGAGGGACAGGGCTCGTACGAGCAGTACTTC. This sequence joins TRBV7-2 and TRBJ2-7; 9 positions match TRBD1. CDR1 is SGHTA and CDR2 is FQGNSA in the germline V gene. CDR3 length: 15 residues. V dropped 1 base and J dropped 4; count of bases not matched to a gene: 5.

This clonotype was seen at least ten times. The V call is TRBV7-3, the J call TRBJ2-3; D is ambiguous. CDR3 size: 14 residues. Trimming took off 5 bases at V and 1 base at J, with 10 bases between the two ends. Germline-derived CDR1 and CDR2 are SGHTA and FQGTGA. The CDR3 DNA reads as TGTGCCAGCAGCCCCCTGGACGGCACAGATACGCAGTATTTT. It is translated as CASSPLDGTDTQYF.

This clonotype was seen a handful of times. The rearrangement uses TRBV12-3 or TRBV12-4 and TRBJ2-7; either TRBD1 or TRBD2 may supply D (5 bases each). The CDR3 is made up of 18 amino acids. V was shortened by 2 bases and J by 2 bases, with 22 bases between the two germline ends. The CDR3 region is CASSLYITGGPSAYEQYF. For the CDR3, the DNA is TGTGCCAGCAGTTTATATATCACAGGCGGGCCTTCGGCCTACGAGCAGTACTTC.